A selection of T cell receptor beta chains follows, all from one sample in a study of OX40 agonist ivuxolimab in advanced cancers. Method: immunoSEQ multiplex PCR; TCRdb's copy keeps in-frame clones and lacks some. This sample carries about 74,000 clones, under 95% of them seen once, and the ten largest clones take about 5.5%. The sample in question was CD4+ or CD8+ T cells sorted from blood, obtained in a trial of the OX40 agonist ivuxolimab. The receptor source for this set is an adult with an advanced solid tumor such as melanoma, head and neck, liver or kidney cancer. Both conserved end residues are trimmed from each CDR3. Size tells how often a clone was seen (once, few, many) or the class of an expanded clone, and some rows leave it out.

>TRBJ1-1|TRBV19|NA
ASSMGTEAF
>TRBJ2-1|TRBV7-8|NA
ASDFLSRESSHNEQF
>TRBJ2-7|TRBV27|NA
ASSLIGTVYYEQY
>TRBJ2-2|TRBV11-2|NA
ASSLFGGGTGELF
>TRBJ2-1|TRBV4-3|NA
ASSQIIASGSLSYNEQF
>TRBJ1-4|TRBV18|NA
ASSRRSDDEKLF
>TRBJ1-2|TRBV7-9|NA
ASSLTLIQGTGYGYT
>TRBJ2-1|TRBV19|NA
ASSIGGGNEQF
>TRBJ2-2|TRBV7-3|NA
ASSFPVDGDTGELF
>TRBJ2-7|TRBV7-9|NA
ASGAGGPGEQY
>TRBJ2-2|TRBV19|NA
ASTPSGTGELF
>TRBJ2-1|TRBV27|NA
ASSFSSGTNYNEQF
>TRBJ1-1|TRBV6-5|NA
ASSYGGPEYPTLTF
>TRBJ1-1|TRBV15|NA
ATSRDRATNTEAF
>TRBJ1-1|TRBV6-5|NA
ASSYSGGTEAF
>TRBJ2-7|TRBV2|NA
ASSGELATEQY
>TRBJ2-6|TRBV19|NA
ASSPTGGLLVLT
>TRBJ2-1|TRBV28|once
ASSGQGYLSSYNEQF
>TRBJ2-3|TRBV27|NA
ASSLVTYKNTDTQY
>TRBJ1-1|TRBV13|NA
ASSSTPEAF
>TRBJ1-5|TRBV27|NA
ASSLKGGLGNQPQH
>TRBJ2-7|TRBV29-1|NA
SVEGKGGSPTGYYEQY
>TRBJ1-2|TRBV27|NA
ASSSLQGAGYGYT
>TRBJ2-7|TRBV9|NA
ASSARQGFYEQY
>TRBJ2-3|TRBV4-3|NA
ASSQDGPFYTQY
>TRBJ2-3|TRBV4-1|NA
ASSQEEGVRSDTQY
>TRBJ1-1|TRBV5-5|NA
ASSFLRLEEAF
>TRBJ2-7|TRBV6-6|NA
ASSFPTSGGYEQY
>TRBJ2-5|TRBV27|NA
ASSWGQGTETQY
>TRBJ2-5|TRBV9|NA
ASSLLGETQY
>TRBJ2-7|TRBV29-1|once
SVGTGGPLGSSYEQY
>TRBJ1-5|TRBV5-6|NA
ASSYGDAENQPQH
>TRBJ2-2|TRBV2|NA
ASSYTGELF
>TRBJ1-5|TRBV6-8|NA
ASSYSRQIQTGNQPQH
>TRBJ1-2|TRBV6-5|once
ASSWGPLGGGYT
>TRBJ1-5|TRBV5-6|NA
ASSLDGSNQPQH
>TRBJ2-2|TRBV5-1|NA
ASGVVGNPAGELF
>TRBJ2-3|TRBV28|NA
ASSPPLVTSTDTQY
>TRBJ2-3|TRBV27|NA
ASNLLAGGPDTQY
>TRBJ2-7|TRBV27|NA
ASSSGYEQY
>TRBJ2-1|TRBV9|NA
ASSGDSDEQF
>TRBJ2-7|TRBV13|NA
ASSLGDRFYEQY
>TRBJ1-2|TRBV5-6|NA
ASSLYDYGYT
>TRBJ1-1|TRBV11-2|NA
ASSSSTGFKGTEAF
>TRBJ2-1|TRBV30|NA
AWSGDGYNEQF
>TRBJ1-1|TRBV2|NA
ASSEKGPRAF
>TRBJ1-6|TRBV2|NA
ASSEGTEQGSGNSPLH
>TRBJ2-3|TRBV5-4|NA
ASSLGELPDTQY
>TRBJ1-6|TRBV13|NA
ASSPGTGGYSSPLH
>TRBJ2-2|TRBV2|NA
ASAPGLAGPLGTGELF
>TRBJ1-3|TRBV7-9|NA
ASSIGLSGNTIY
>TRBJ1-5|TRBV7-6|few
ASAKRLNQPQH
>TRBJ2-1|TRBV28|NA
ASSSSGYEQF
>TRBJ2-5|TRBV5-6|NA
ASSLKAGARAQY
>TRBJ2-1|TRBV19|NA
ASMMTSGTHNEQF
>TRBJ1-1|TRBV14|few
ASNARDSNTEAF
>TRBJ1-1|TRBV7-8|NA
ASSLLGANTEAF
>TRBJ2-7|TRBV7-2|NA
ASSLVPAGSYEQY
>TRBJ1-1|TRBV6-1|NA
ASRPGVNTEAF
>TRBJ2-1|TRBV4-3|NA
ASSQVGSSYNEQF